This T cell receptor (beta chain) originates from a study of cytomegalovirus exposure and HLA in healthy donors. Study-level background: Genotyping of 400 or so donors showed that over 80% belonged to the Caucasian-associated ancestry cluster.

Trimming shortened V by 2 bases and J by 8 bases, and 9 bases separated the two germline ends. From germline, CDR1 is SNHLY and CDR2 FYNNEI. This CDR3 has 12 residues. A remark on this clone: Antigen: not known.

The PCR employed 60 Vbeta primers together with 13 Jbeta primers. Clones were sequenced by immunoSEQ multiplex PCR, and TCRdb holds only the in-frame ones, with some missing. The sample lists some 160,000 clones; over 80% were seen once. Whole-study findings and limits: TCR beta sequences reportedly predicted most subjects' HLA-A and HLA-B alleles accurately. The study listed some 160 cytomegalovirus-associated TCR beta chains.

Sequencing was carried out using PBMCs. V is TRBV2 and J is TRBJ1-2; a weak D match, TRBD1 (5 bases). This clonotype was sampled from a young woman in good health and CMV-seronegative. The CDR3 spells CASSESAGGYTF. The CDR3 DNA follows: TGTGCCAGCAGTGAATCAGCAGGGGGCTACACCTTC.